The 30 T cell receptor beta chains below were found in one sample sequenced in a study of blood T cell repertoires in COVID-19 (dated by TCRdb to 2019 to 2021). The library was produced with the immunoSEQ multiplex PCR assay. Here the immuneACCESS table is served through TCRdb, limited to in-frame sequences with V and J called. Missing clones are a known gap in these copies; in checked studies unresolved V genes cover under half, and the rest lacks a known reason. The sample profile shows approximately 250,000 clones; around 90% of them were found once. The ten top clones hold about 4% of the sample. Sequencing input: PBMCs or T cells enriched from blood (not recorded which). The receptors shown here come from a woman in her thirties with acute COVID-19.

The chain links TRBV3-1 (or the pseudogene TRBV3-2) to TRBJ1-1; D possibly corresponds to TRBD1 (5 bases). Germline V CDR1 and CDR2: LGHDT, YNNKEL (reference sequence). The CDR3 is made up of 13 amino acids. V was cut by 2 bases and J by 6 bases, with 10 bases left in between. The CDR3 reads CASSQPTVPEAFF. The CDR3 DNA reads TGTGCCAGCAGCCAACCGACAGTCCCTGAAGCTTTCTTT.

The chain is built from TRBV7-2 and TRBJ2-7; 8 nucleotides agree with TRBD1. After removal of 5 bases from V and 5 bases from J, the junction contained 8 bases not matched to a gene. Germline V gives CDR1 SGHTA, CDR2 FQGNSA. This CDR3 has 14 amino acids. Written as DNA, the CDR3 is TGTGCCAGCAGCCCCCACAGGGGGTTTGACGAGCAGTACTTC. This gives the protein CASSPHRGFDEQYF.

Remarks on this clone: The same CDR3 arises from other DNA sequences in this sample as well. The chain combines TRBV28 with TRBJ2-3, with D possibly being TRBD1 (6 bases). The germline V gene encodes CDR1 MDHEN and CDR2 SYDVKM. There are 15 residues in the CDR3. V lost 2 bases, J lost 0 bases, and 9 bases lay in between. The CDR3: CASSLVQGSTDTQYF. The CDR3 nucleotides read TGTGCCAGCAGTTTAGTCCAGGGGAGCACAGATACGCAGTATTTT.

The V call is TRBV18, the J call TRBJ1-4; perhaps TRBD1 as D (5 bases). The CDR3 is 15 residues long. Germline CDR1 and CDR2: KGHSH and LQKENI. Trimming shortened V by 6 bases and J by 8 bases, and 19 bases separated the two germline ends. CDR3 protein: CASSPVLGDNEKLFF. CDR3 DNA sequence: TGTGCCAGCTCCCCTGTATTAGGGGATAACGAAAAACTGTTTTTT.

This chain joins TRBV7-6 and TRBJ2-2; 9 positions match TRBD1. Germline assignment: CDR1 SGHVS and CDR2 FNYEAQ. This CDR3 region has 15 residues. V was clipped by 5 bases and J by 3 bases; unmatched bases: 4. CDR3 bases: TGTGCCAGCAGCGGGACAGGGTTCTACACCGGGGAGCTGTTTTTT. Protein: CASSGTGFYTGELFF. The entire variable domain, with the rest obtained from reference TRBV7-6 and TRBJ2-2, is as follows: GAGVSQSPRYKVTKRGQDVALRCDPISGHVSLYWYRQALGQGPEFLTYFNYEAQQDKSGLPNDRFSAERPEGSISTLTIQRTEQRDSAMYRCASSGTGFYTGELFFGEGSRLTVL.

V is TRBV10-2 and J is TRBJ2-7, with D unresolved. Germline CDR1 and CDR2: WSHSY and SAAADI. The CDR3 runs to 15 residues. V was shortened by 1 base and J by 2 bases, with 12 bases between the two germline ends. The CDR3 is CASSEYRRVTYEQYF. Here the CDR3 DNA reads TGCGCCAGCAGTGAGTACCGGAGAGTTACCTACGAGCAGTACTTC.

The chain combines TRBV5-1 with TRBJ1-1; no definite D call. Germline V gene sequence: CDR1 SGHRS, CDR2 YFSETQ. The CDR3 sequence is 13 residues long. V was cut by 3 bases and J by 0 bases, with 6 bases left in between. CDR3 in amino acids: CASSWEMNTEAFF. In DNA form, the CDR3 reads TGCGCCAGCAGCTGGGAGATGAACACTGAAGCTTTCTTT.

The chain couples TRBV27 to TRBJ2-7; 8 positions agree with TRBD2. The J segment lost 4 bases and the V segment lost 9 bases, leaving 5 bases of the junction unmatched. In germline, CDR1 is MNHEY, CDR2 SMNVEV (reference sequence). This CDR3 is 12 amino acids long. In nucleotides, the CDR3 is TGTGCCAGTGGACTAGCCACGTACGAGCAGTACTTC. Protein sequence: CASGLATYEQYF.

This chain links TRBV7-2 with TRBJ2-1; a weak D match, TRBD2 (6 bases). This CDR3 contains 15 residues. Per the germline V gene, CDR1 is SGHTA and CDR2 is FQGNSA. V lost 2 bases to trimming and J lost 6 bases, with 14 bases between them. CDR3 coding DNA: TGTGCCAGCAGCTTAAGGGGAGGACTGGCCAATGAGCAGTTCTTC. Translating it yields CASSLRGGLANEQFF.

The J gene is TRBJ1-1, the V gene TRBV19, with 9 bases that match TRBD1. With V trimmed by 2 bases and J by 3 bases, 10 bases remained unmatched. Germline-derived CDR1 and CDR2 are LNHDA and SQIVND (reference sequence). The CDR3 length is 17 residues. The CDR3 loop reads CASSIRDRAFEDTEAFF. The DNA for the CDR3 is TGTGCCAGTAGTATAAGGGACAGGGCGTTTGAGGACACTGAAGCTTTCTTT. The full variable domain, in which reference TRBV19 and TRBJ1-1 provide the parts outside the CDR3, is DGGITQSPKYLFRKEGQNVTLSCEQNLNHDAMYWYRQDPGQGLRLIYYSQIVNDFQKGDIAEGYSVSREKKESFPLTVTSAQKNPTAFYLCASSIRDRAFEDTEAFFGQGTRLTVV.

The J gene is TRBJ2-1, the V gene TRBV29-1; perhaps TRBD1 as D (6 bases). V gave up 6 bases and J gave up 0 bases, with 12 bases separating them. The CDR3 loop spans 14 amino acids. Germline V lookup: CDR1 SQVTM, CDR2 ANQGSEA. CDR3 bases: TGCAGCGTGGACAGTATAGGCTCCTACAATGAGCAGTTCTTC. This codes for CSVDSIGSYNEQFF.

This chain joins TRBV19 and TRBJ2-5; maybe TRBD2 (5 bases). CDR1 is LNHDA and CDR2 is SQIVND in the germline V gene (reference sequence). The CDR3 has 15 residues. Trimming shortened V by 3 bases and J by 5 bases, and 16 bases separated the two germline ends. In DNA form, the CDR3 reads TGTGCCAGTAGTATTGGGCGGGTCCCCCCGGAGACCCAGTACTTC. Protein product: CASSIGRVPPETQYF. The variable domain in full, completed from reference TRBV19 and TRBJ2-5, reads DGGITQSPKYLFRKEGQNVTLSCEQNLNHDAMYWYRQDPGQGLRLIYYSQIVNDFQKGDIAEGYSVSREKKESFPLTVTSAQKNPTAFYLCASSIGRVPPETQYFGPGTRLLVL.

The chain joins TRBV6-2 or TRBV6-3 to TRBJ1-2, with 8 bases lining up with TRBD1. V was pared by 6 bases and J by 2 bases, with 11 bases of the junction left unmatched. This CDR3 is built from 16 residues. Germline loops: CDR1 MNHEY, CDR2 SVGEGT. In DNA, the CDR3 is TGTGCCAGCAGCACCAAGGGGACAGGTCCGAACTATGGCTACACCTTC. Its translation is CASSTKGTGPNYGYTF.

Only one count was recorded for this clone. This sequence joins TRBV5-5 and TRBJ1-2, with a possible D match to TRBD1 (6 bases). The germline V gene has CDR1 SGHKS and CDR2 YYEKEE (reference sequence). The CDR3 spans 13 residues. Trimming removed 0 bases at V and 7 bases at J, with 10 bases between. CDR3 protein: CASSLGAGVGYTF. The DNA of the CDR3 is TGTGCCAGCAGCTTGGGGGCAGGGGTTGGCTACACCTTC.

V usage is TRBV7-9 and J usage is TRBJ2-3; a weak D match, TRBD2 (5 bases). Looked up from germline, CDR1 is SEHNR and CDR2 is FQNEAQ (reference sequence). V was pared by 3 bases and J by 0 bases, with 10 bases between. The CDR3 is 15 residues long. The CDR3 DNA follows: TGTGCCAGCAGCTTTGACTGGACTAGCACAGATACGCAGTATTTT. Translating gives CASSFDWTSTDTQYF. Full variable domain (missing parts from reference TRBV7-9 and TRBJ2-3): DTGVSQNPRHKITKRGQNVTFRCDPISEHNRLYWYRQTLGQGPEFLTYFQNEAQLEKSRLLSDRFSAERPKGSFSTLEIQRTEQGDSAMYLCASSFDWTSTDTQYFGPGTRLTVL.

The chain couples TRBV6-5 to TRBJ2-7; D possibly corresponds to TRBD2 (7 bases). This CDR3 comprises 16 residues. Germline CDR1 reads MNHEY; CDR2 reads SVGAGI. Trimming stripped 1 base from V and 2 bases from J, with 15 bases between. The CDR3: CASSYWSGRGAYEQYF. For the CDR3, the DNA is TGTGCCAGCAGTTACTGGTCTGGGAGGGGGGCCTACGAGCAGTACTTC.

The chain carries TRBV11-2 and TRBJ2-1; D perhaps matches TRBD1 (6 bases). Deletions cut 4 bases from V and 8 bases from J, with 15 bases between. Germline V lookup: CDR1 SGHAT, CDR2 FQNNGV. The CDR3 runs to 14 residues. The CDR3 DNA sequence: TGTGCCAGCAGCTCCTGGGGGAAGGGGGATGAGCAGTTCTTC. This encodes CASSSWGKGDEQFF.

The J gene is TRBJ2-5, the V gene TRBV20-1, with TRBD2 as a possible D gene (5 bases). Germline V gene sequence: CDR1 DFQATT, CDR2 SNEGSKA (reference sequence). The CDR3 sequence is 15 residues long. V was cut by 3 bases and J by 1 base, with 15 bases left in between. The CDR3, as DNA: TGCAGTGCTAGTCCGGGGAGTGCCCCCCAAGAGACCCAGTACTTC. This sequence encodes CSASPGSAPQETQYF.

The gene calls are TRBV19 and TRBJ2-7; 10 bases align to TRBD2. Germline V gene sequence: CDR1 LNHDA, CDR2 SQIVND (reference sequence). The CDR3 has 14 residues. V gave up 5 bases and J gave up 1 base; unmatched junction bases: 2. CDR3 protein: CASSATSGSYEQYF. In DNA, the CDR3 is TGTGCCAGTAGTGCGACTAGCGGGTCCTACGAGCAGTACTTC.

The chain links TRBV3-1 (or the pseudogene TRBV3-2) to TRBJ2-7; 9 nucleotides line up with TRBD2. The CDR3 length is 14 residues. The J segment lost 3 bases and the V segment lost 2 bases, leaving 2 bases of the junction unmatched. Germline values: CDR1 LGHDT, CDR2 YNNKEL (reference sequence). The CDR3 DNA reads TGTGCCAGCAGCCAAAATAGCGGGAGCTACGAGCAGTACTTC. This encodes CASSQNSGSYEQYF.

The genes are TRBV3-1 (or the pseudogene TRBV3-2) and TRBJ2-1, with D possibly matching TRBD2 (6 bases). The CDR3 spans 13 residues. Germline V gene sequence: CDR1 LGHDT, CDR2 YNNKEL (reference sequence). The V and J ends lost 6 bases and 7 bases respectively, with 13 bases between them. This CDR3 reads CASRRDGSNEQFF. The CDR3 DNA sequence: TGTGCCAGCAGGCGGGACGGGAGTAATGAGCAGTTCTTC.

The chain joins TRBV24-1 to TRBJ1-5; no clear D. Germline V CDR1 and CDR2: KGHDR, SFDVKD. The CDR3 is 14 amino acids. The V end lost 3 bases, the J end lost 1 base, and 6 bases lay between the germline ends. CDR3 loop: CATSDTNSNQPQHF. The CDR3 DNA sequence: TGTGCCACCAGTGATACTAACAGCAATCAGCCCCAGCATTTT.

V gene TRBV7-3 combines with J gene TRBJ2-3, with D uncertain. Trimming took 2 bases from V and 2 from J, leaving 8 bases between them. This CDR3 spans 14 amino acids. Looked up from germline, CDR1 is SGHTA and CDR2 is FQGTGA. This chain's CDR3 is CASSLLGFTDTQYF. The DNA of the CDR3 is TGTGCCAGCAGCTTATTGGGCTTCACAGATACGCAGTATTTT.

The rearrangement links TRBV28 to TRBJ2-7; 7 nucleotides match TRBD1. The length of the CDR3 is 15 residues. The germline V gene has CDR1 MDHEN and CDR2 SYDVKM. Unmatched junction bases numbered 7, after V lost 3 bases and J lost 2 bases. The CDR3 bases are TGTGCCAGCAGTTTTGGGCAGGGGGTGGCCTACGAGCAGTACTTC. Its translation: CASSFGQGVAYEQYF.

The chain carries TRBV30 and TRBJ1-5, with D possibly TRBD1 on 5 matching bases. CDR3 length: 14 residues. CDR1 and CDR2 from the germline V gene are GTSNPN and SVGIG (reference sequence). V was cut by 8 bases and J by 7 bases, with 21 bases left in between. Written as DNA, the CDR3 is TGTGCCGGTTCCATCGCGGGGTCAGGGCAGCCCCAGCATTTT. Its protein is CAGSIAGSGQPQHF.

The J gene is TRBJ2-7, the V gene TRBV3-1 (or the pseudogene TRBV3-2), with D tentatively TRBD1 (6 bases). The CDR3 covers 14 residues. Trimming shortened V by 1 base and J by 2 bases, and 9 bases separated the two germline ends. Germline CDR1 and CDR2: LGHDT and YNNKEL (reference sequence). Written as DNA, the CDR3 is TGTGCCAGCAGCCAAGGGGACATGCCCTACGAGCAGTACTTC. Translating it yields CASSQGDMPYEQYF.

This clone has at least ten counts. This chain joins TRBV7-8 and TRBJ1-5, with 12 bases identical to TRBD1. Germline CDR1 is SGHVS and CDR2 is FQNEAQ. The CDR3 has 16 residues. V lost 5 bases, J lost 7 bases, and 9 bases stayed unmatched. CDR3 in DNA: TGTGCCAGCAGCCCGGGGACAGGGGGCCTGCAACAGCCCCAGCATTTT. Residues: CASSPGTGGLQQPQHF.

The V and J genes are TRBV3-1 (or the pseudogene TRBV3-2) and TRBJ2-1; TRBD1 matches 9 bases. The germline V gene encodes CDR1 LGHDT and CDR2 YNNKEL (reference sequence). Trimming took 0 bases from V and 0 from J; bases not matched to a gene: 9. The CDR3 totals 19 residues. The chain's CDR3 is CASSQEIGDRALSYNEQFF. CDR3 in DNA: TGTGCCAGCAGCCAAGAGATCGGGGACAGGGCGCTCTCCTACAATGAGCAGTTCTTC.

V and J are TRBV29-1 and TRBJ2-7; 7 bases align to TRBD1. CDR3 size: 14 residues. In germline, CDR1 is SQVTM, CDR2 ANQGSEA. V gave up 4 bases and J gave up 0 bases; unmatched junction bases: 6. CDR3 residues: CSVGSGTASYEQYF. The CDR3 DNA is TGCAGCGTTGGATCTGGGACAGCCTCCTACGAGCAGTACTTC.

V and J are TRBV28 and TRBJ2-1; 9 bases are a match to TRBD2. Germline trimming cut 5 bases from V and 0 bases from J; bases unmatched to any gene: 14. This CDR3 region has 19 residues. Per the germline V gene, CDR1 is MDHEN and CDR2 is SYDVKM. The CDR3 loop is CASSGPSGIQSGSYNEQFF. In DNA form, the CDR3 reads TGTGCCAGCAGTGGTCCTAGCGGGATTCAGTCCGGCTCCTACAATGAGCAGTTCTTC.